The rows below give T cell receptor beta chains drawn from one sample of a study of Ad26.COV2.S vaccination and SARS-CoV-2 variants. Some clones are missing from TCRdb's copy, which holds only in-frame ones; the method was immunoSEQ multiplex PCR. This table holds around 300,000 clones, 70% to 90% found once. The source was peripheral blood, collected in a trial of Ad26.COV2.S vaccine versus placebo. Receptors originate from a person between 18 and 65 years old who received the Ad26.COV2.S COVID-19 vaccine or a placebo. Both conserved end residues are part of each CDR3. Fields, in order: D gene, V gene, J gene, clone size, CDR3 protein, CDR3 DNA. A D gene is named only where the DNA matches it firmly. Rows may omit the clone size; those that give it use once, few, many or a size class.

d_call: .
v_call: TRBV5-1
j_call: TRBJ1-6
clone_size: .
cdr3_aa: CASSPEGSSYNSPLHF
cdr3_nt: TGCGCCAGCAGCCCTGAAGGGAGCTCCTATAATTCACCCCTCCACTTT

d_call: TRBD1
v_call: TRBV10-3
j_call: TRBJ1-1
clone_size: .
cdr3_aa: CAISDSRAGGVGEAFF
cdr3_nt: TGTGCCATCAGTGACTCTCGGGCAGGGGGGGTTGGTGAAGCTTTCTTT

d_call: .
v_call: TRBV9
j_call: TRBJ1-3
clone_size: .
cdr3_aa: CASSTVGSGNTIYF
cdr3_nt: TGTGCCAGCAGCACGGTTGGCTCTGGAAACACCATATATTTT

d_call: .
v_call: TRBV12-3/TRBV12-4
j_call: TRBJ1-2
clone_size: .
cdr3_aa: CASSLGVGGYTF
cdr3_nt: TGTGCCAGCAGTTTAGGGGTGGGTGGCTACACCTTC

d_call: .
v_call: TRBV5-1
j_call: TRBJ1-1
clone_size: .
cdr3_aa: CASSLEAGLTEAFF
cdr3_nt: TGCGCCAGCAGCTTGGAGGCAGGGCTCACTGAAGCTTTCTTT

d_call: .
v_call: TRBV11-1
j_call: TRBJ2-7
clone_size: .
cdr3_aa: CASSLSQGSYEQYF
cdr3_nt: TGTGCCAGCAGCTTGTCCCAGGGGTCCTACGAGCAGTACTTC

d_call: .
v_call: TRBV23-1
j_call: TRBJ1-2
clone_size: once
cdr3_aa: CASSQYDSGGYTF
cdr3_nt: TGCGCCAGCAGTCAATACGACAGTGGTGGCTACACCTTC

d_call: .
v_call: TRBV28
j_call: TRBJ1-1
clone_size: .
cdr3_aa: CASSSTGLVNTEAFF
cdr3_nt: TGTGCCAGCAGTTCCACAGGATTGGTGAACACTGAAGCTTTCTTT

d_call: .
v_call: TRBV10-3
j_call: TRBJ1-3
clone_size: .
cdr3_aa: CAINQANSGNTIYF
cdr3_nt: TGTGCCATCAATCAGGCGAACTCTGGAAACACCATATATTTT

d_call: .
v_call: TRBV2
j_call: TRBJ1-1
clone_size: .
cdr3_aa: CASSSQRNTEAFF
cdr3_nt: TGTGCCAGCAGTTCACAGAGGAACACTGAAGCTTTCTTT

d_call: .
v_call: TRBV6-6
j_call: TRBJ2-3
clone_size: .
cdr3_aa: CASSPELVADTQYF
cdr3_nt: TGTGCCAGCAGCCCCGAACTAGTTGCAGATACGCAGTATTTT

d_call: .
v_call: TRBV9
j_call: TRBJ1-5
clone_size: .
cdr3_aa: CASSVGLVGQPQHF
cdr3_nt: TGTGCCAGCAGCGTCGGCCTCGTCGGTCAGCCCCAGCATTTT

d_call: .
v_call: TRBV28
j_call: TRBJ1-1
clone_size: .
cdr3_aa: CAAGWGATEAFF
cdr3_nt: TGTGCCGCCGGATGGGGGGCGACTGAAGCTTTCTTT

d_call: .
v_call: TRBV19
j_call: TRBJ1-2
clone_size: few
cdr3_aa: CASSIGTNYGYTF
cdr3_nt: TGTGCCAGTAGTATCGGCACCAACTATGGCTACACCTTC

d_call: TRBD1
v_call: TRBV29-1
j_call: TRBJ2-2
clone_size: .
cdr3_aa: CSGRDSNTGELFF
cdr3_nt: TGCAGCGGCAGGGACAGTAACACCGGGGAGCTGTTTTTT

d_call: .
v_call: TRBV6-5
j_call: TRBJ1-2
clone_size: once
cdr3_aa: CASRLDSLLNYGYTF
cdr3_nt: TGTGCCAGCAGGTTGGACAGTCTCCTTAACTATGGCTACACCTTC

d_call: .
v_call: TRBV12-3/TRBV12-4
j_call: TRBJ2-7
clone_size: .
cdr3_aa: CASSYRISGEQYF
cdr3_nt: TGTGCCAGCAGTTACCGGATAAGCGGCGAGCAGTACTTC

d_call: .
v_call: TRBV28
j_call: TRBJ2-5
clone_size: .
cdr3_aa: CASSLPAQETQYF
cdr3_nt: TGTGCCAGCAGTTTACCGGCCCAAGAGACCCAGTACTTC

d_call: .
v_call: TRBV7-2
j_call: TRBJ1-2
clone_size: once
cdr3_aa: CASSLQGPDGYTF
cdr3_nt: TGTGCCAGCAGCTTACAGGGCCCGGATGGCTACACCTTC

d_call: .
v_call: TRBV9
j_call: TRBJ2-3
clone_size: once
cdr3_aa: CASSVASADTQYF
cdr3_nt: TGTGCCAGCAGCGTAGCTTCGGCGGATACGCAGTATTTT

d_call: .
v_call: TRBV15
j_call: TRBJ1-1
clone_size: .
cdr3_aa: CATSRRGSLGEAFF
cdr3_nt: TGTGCCACCAGCAGAAGGGGGTCCTTGGGAGAAGCTTTCTTT

d_call: TRBD1
v_call: TRBV4-3
j_call: TRBJ1-2
clone_size: .
cdr3_aa: CASSQGRDRGRYGYTF
cdr3_nt: TGCGCCAGCAGCCAAGGTCGGGACAGGGGGCGTTATGGCTACACCTTC

d_call: .
v_call: TRBV3-1/TRBV3-2
j_call: TRBJ1-4
clone_size: .
cdr3_aa: CASSQEIWCTNEKLFF
cdr3_nt: TGTGCCAGCAGCCAAGAAATTTGGTGCACAAATGAAAAACTGTTTTTT

d_call: .
v_call: TRBV19
j_call: TRBJ1-3
clone_size: .
cdr3_aa: CASSAAGGSIYF
cdr3_nt: TGTGCCAGTAGTGCCGCCGGGGGGTCGATCTATTTT

d_call: .
v_call: TRBV10-3
j_call: TRBJ1-1
clone_size: .
cdr3_aa: CAISEPEGNTEAFF
cdr3_nt: TGTGCCATCAGTGAACCCGAGGGGAACACTGAAGCTTTCTTT

d_call: .
v_call: TRBV2
j_call: TRBJ1-1
clone_size: few
cdr3_aa: CASSADRNTEAFF
cdr3_nt: TGTGCCAGCAGTGCCGACAGGAACACTGAAGCTTTCTTT

d_call: .
v_call: TRBV4-1
j_call: TRBJ2-5
clone_size: few
cdr3_aa: CASSQDVSKETQYF
cdr3_nt: TGCGCCAGCAGCCAAGATGTGAGCAAAGAGACCCAGTACTTC

d_call: TRBD2
v_call: TRBV6-1
j_call: TRBJ2-3
clone_size: .
cdr3_aa: CASSDRAGTSGRFTDTQYF
cdr3_nt: TGTGCCAGCAGTGATCGAGCGGGGACTAGCGGGAGGTTTACAGATACGCAGTATTTT

d_call: TRBD2
v_call: TRBV19
j_call: TRBJ2-2
clone_size: .
cdr3_aa: CASSMLLAGALTGELFF
cdr3_nt: TGTGCCAGTAGTATGCTACTAGCGGGAGCCCTGACCGGGGAGCTGTTTTTT

d_call: .
v_call: TRBV6-2/TRBV6-3
j_call: TRBJ1-1
clone_size: .
cdr3_aa: CASSFPPPRQDTEAFF
cdr3_nt: TGTGCCAGCAGTTTCCCACCCCCCAGACAGGACACTGAAGCTTTCTTT

d_call: .
v_call: TRBV19
j_call: TRBJ2-1
clone_size: .
cdr3_aa: CASSINPYNEQFF
cdr3_nt: TGTGCCAGTAGTATCAACCCCTACAATGAGCAGTTCTTC

d_call: .
v_call: TRBV7-2
j_call: TRBJ1-4
clone_size: .
cdr3_aa: CASSLYVQGAEKLFF
cdr3_nt: TGTGCCAGCAGCTTATATGTACAGGGAGCTGAAAAACTGTTTTTT

d_call: .
v_call: TRBV27
j_call: TRBJ2-7
clone_size: .
cdr3_aa: CASSFGASYEQYF
cdr3_nt: TGTGCCAGCAGTTTCGGTGCTAGCTACGAGCAGTACTTC

d_call: TRBD1
v_call: TRBV27
j_call: TRBJ2-1
clone_size: .
cdr3_aa: CASSSGQGMSSYNEQFF
cdr3_nt: TGTGCCAGCAGTTCAGGACAGGGTATGAGCTCCTACAATGAGCAGTTCTTC

d_call: TRBD2
v_call: TRBV10-3
j_call: TRBJ2-1
clone_size: .
cdr3_aa: CAISDSGGRLSEQFF
cdr3_nt: TGTGCCATCAGTGACTCGGGGGGACGACTTAGCGAGCAGTTCTTC

d_call: .
v_call: TRBV28
j_call: TRBJ2-7
clone_size: .
cdr3_aa: CASSLFGRGGEQYF
cdr3_nt: TGTGCCAGCAGTTTATTTGGCAGGGGTGGCGAGCAGTACTTC

d_call: .
v_call: TRBV28
j_call: TRBJ2-1
clone_size: .
cdr3_aa: CASSLGGSRDEQFF
cdr3_nt: TGTGCCAGCAGTTTAGGAGGGAGTCGCGATGAGCAGTTCTTC

d_call: TRBD1
v_call: TRBV20-1
j_call: TRBJ2-2
clone_size: .
cdr3_aa: CSAKGQGRLFF
cdr3_nt: TGCAGTGCCAAGGGACAGGGAAGGCTGTTTTTT

d_call: TRBD1
v_call: TRBV28
j_call: TRBJ1-2
clone_size: .
cdr3_aa: CASSYRGAWGYTF
cdr3_nt: TGTGCCAGCAGCTACAGGGGAGCTTGGGGCTACACCTTC

d_call: .
v_call: TRBV6-5
j_call: TRBJ2-7
clone_size: .
cdr3_aa: CASSYLGTQYF
cdr3_nt: TGTGCCAGCAGTTATCTAGGAACCCAGTACTTC